The 27 T cell receptor beta chains in this list originate from one sample, sequenced in a study of T cell changes during pregnancy in multiple sclerosis. The protocol was immunoSEQ multiplex PCR, while the TCRdb copy is restricted to in-frame clones and leaves out a portion. The repertoire has some 40,000 clones, about 93% of them found once; the top ten carry 0.35% to 0.45%. Sequences were derived from CD4+ T cells from peripheral blood mononuclear cells, sampled in the third trimester of pregnancy. These receptors were taken from a female donor in good health, enrolled as a control in a pregnancy study.

Only one count was recorded for this clone. The chain's CDR3 is CASSIIFAQGNTEAFF. The CDR3 coding sequence is TGTGCCAGTAGTATAATATTTGCGCAGGGGAACACTGAAGCTTTCTTT. The V gene is TRBV19, the J gene TRBJ1-1; D perhaps matches TRBD1 (5 bases). Trimming stripped 2 bases from V and 1 base from J, with 14 bases between. CDR1 is LNHDA and CDR2 is SQIVND in the germline V gene (reference sequence). The CDR3 sequence is 16 residues long.

This sequence joins TRBV18 and TRBJ1-2; 7 bases map to TRBD1. Germline values: CDR1 KGHSH, CDR2 LQKENI. The CDR3 spans 18 residues. J gave up 0 bases and V 2 bases, and 12 bases lay outside the gene matches. In nucleotides, the CDR3 is TGTGCCAGCTCACCAGTGGACAGGCCGGGCCGTACTAACTATGGCTACACCTTC. It translates to CASSPVDRPGRTNYGYTF. Full variable domain (outside the CDR3, taken from reference TRBV18 and TRBJ1-2): NAGVMQNPRHLVRRRGQEARLRCSPMKGHSHVYWYRQLPEEGLKFMVYLQKENIIDESGMPKERFSAEFPKEGPSILRIQQVVRGDSAAYFCASSPVDRPGRTNYGYTFGSGTRLTVV.

This rearrangement joins TRBV28 to TRBJ2-6, with D possibly being TRBD1 (6 bases). The CDR3 contains 15 residues. Looked up from germline, CDR1 is MDHEN and CDR2 is SYDVKM. V lost 5 bases, J lost 4 bases, and 12 bases lay in between. The CDR3 protein is CASSQSGAGANVLTF. The DNA of the CDR3 is TGTGCCAGCAGTCAGTCAGGGGCCGGGGCCAACGTCCTGACTTTC.

The rearrangement joins TRBV2 to TRBJ1-1, with 7 bases matching TRBD1. V dropped 5 bases and J dropped 4; count of bases not matched to a gene: 4. The CDR3 loop spans 13 amino acids. CDR1 SNHLY and CDR2 FYNNEI come from the germline V gene. The CDR3, as DNA: TGTGCCAGCAGTTCCCAGGGGGGCACTGAAGCTTTCTTT. Translation: CASSSQGGTEAFF.

The chain combines TRBV11-2 with TRBJ2-5; the D is unclear. V lost 4 bases, J lost 5 bases, and 5 bases lay in between. CDR3 length: 11 residues. CDR1 SGHAT and CDR2 FQNNGV come from the germline V gene. As DNA, the CDR3 is TGTGCCAGCAGCTCGGTGGAGACCCAGTACTTC. It encodes CASSSVETQYF.

In DNA, the CDR3 is TGTGCCAGCAGCGCCTCCGGGACTAGCACTACGGAGCAGTACTTC. Translation: CASSASGTSTTEQYF. This chain connects TRBV7-9 to TRBJ2-7, with 9 bases matching TRBD2. The CDR3 runs to 15 residues. Germline V gene data show CDR1 as SEHNR and CDR2 as FQNEAQ (reference sequence). The V and J ends lost 5 bases and 7 bases, in that order; junction bases with no gene match: 12.

This chain connects TRBV19 to TRBJ2-7, with 14 bases matching TRBD2. The CDR3 loop spans 16 amino acids. The V gene's germline CDR1 is LNHDA and CDR2 SQIVND (reference sequence). The V gene end was trimmed by 6 bases and the J gene end by 2 bases; junction bases not matched to a gene: 6. The CDR3 here is CASRTSGRAGTYEQYF. In DNA, the CDR3 is TGTGCCAGTAGGACTAGCGGGAGGGCGGGTACCTACGAGCAGTACTTC.

This rearrangement joins TRBV7-2 to TRBJ2-5, with 13 bases lining up with TRBD2. Germline V lookup: CDR1 SGHTA, CDR2 FQGNSA. The CDR3 is made up of 17 amino acids. The V segment lost 4 bases and the J segment 4 bases; nucleotides outside the gene matches: 9. As DNA, the CDR3 is TGTGCCAGCAGCTCAACCGGACTAGCGGGGGCCGGAGAGACCCAGTACTTC. Encoded protein: CASSSTGLAGAGETQYF.

This rearrangement joins TRBV2 to TRBJ2-3, with D possibly TRBD1 on 6 matching bases. CDR3 length: 15 amino acids. CDR1 is SNHLY and CDR2 is FYNNEI in the germline V gene. Trimming left V 3 bases short and J 0 bases short, with 10 bases between. For the CDR3, the DNA is TGTGCCAGCAGTGAGTTTAGGGGGAGCACAGATACGCAGTATTTT. As protein: CASSEFRGSTDTQYF.

The chain links TRBV7-9 to TRBJ1-6; no reliable D call. The germline CDR1 and CDR2 sequences are SEHNR and FQNEAQ (reference sequence). This CDR3 is built from 15 residues. V lost 1 base and J lost 5, with 9 bases in between. The CDR3 region is CASSLVPGHNSPLHF. DNA for the CDR3: TGTGCCAGCAGCTTAGTACCGGGTCATAATTCACCCCTCCACTTT.

J is TRBJ2-2 and V is TRBV5-4; TRBD1 agrees at 10 bases. V was pared by 2 bases and J by 5 bases, with 3 bases of the junction left unmatched. Germline V gene lookup returns CDR1 SGHNT and CDR2 YYREEE (reference sequence). The CDR3 is 15 residues long. The CDR3 loop reads CASSFGTGVTGELFF. The CDR3 nucleotides read TGTGCCAGCAGCTTCGGGACAGGGGTTACCGGGGAGCTGTTTTTT.

The V gene is TRBV6-1, the J gene TRBJ1-6; a weak D match, TRBD1 (5 bases). The V gene lost 4 bases and the J gene lost 7 bases, with 11 bases spanning the gap. CDR1 is MNHNS and CDR2 is SASEGT in the germline V gene. The CDR3 extends over 14 amino acids. The CDR3 loop is CASSGAPGNSPLHF. The CDR3 coding sequence is TGTGCCAGCAGTGGAGCCCCAGGGAATTCACCCCTCCACTTT.

V usage is TRBV28 and J usage is TRBJ1-1; D perhaps matches TRBD1 (5 bases). Germline CDR1 is MDHEN and CDR2 is SYDVKM. This CDR3 spans 14 amino acids. The ends were cut back, 6 bases at V and 3 bases at J, with 14 bases in the middle. The CDR3 coding sequence is TGTGCCAGCAGAACAGGTTATGGGCACACTGAAGCTTTCTTT. It is translated as CASRTGYGHTEAFF. The complete variable domain, with remaining parts taken from reference TRBV28 and TRBJ1-1, reads DVKVTQSSRYLVKRTGEKVFLECVQDMDHENMFWYRQDPGLGLRLIYFSYDVKMKEKGDIPEGYSVSREKKERFSLILESASTNQTSMYLCASRTGYGHTEAFFGQGTRLTVV.

The gene calls are TRBV28 and TRBJ2-3; D might be TRBD2 (7 bases). The CDR3 sequence is 16 residues long. Trimming removed 3 bases at V and 5 bases at J, with 18 bases between. Germline V gene data show CDR1 as MDHEN and CDR2 as SYDVKM. The CDR3 is CASSLSGGGAGDTQYF. CDR3 bases: TGTGCCAGCAGTTTGAGTGGAGGGGGGGCTGGAGATACGCAGTATTTT.

The chain uses TRBV7-6 and TRBJ2-1, with D perhaps matching TRBD2 (6 bases). CDR1 is SGHVS, CDR2 FNYEAQ, per germline. Trimming stripped 1 base from V and 7 bases from J, with 14 bases between. This CDR3 is 15 amino acids long. Written as DNA, the CDR3 is TGTGCCAGCAGCTTAGTTGGAGGGAGATGGAATGAGCAGTTCTTC. Translated: CASSLVGGRWNEQFF.

The chain is built from TRBV5-6 and TRBJ1-2; no definite D call. V was pared by 0 bases and J by 8 bases, with 14 bases between. Germline lookup yields CDR1 SGHDT and CDR2 YYEEEE. This CDR3 has 14 residues. The CDR3 nucleotides are TGTGCCAGCAGCTTGGTGAGGACTGCGAGCGGCTACACCTTC. Amino acids: CASSLVRTASGYTF.

The rearrangement links TRBV18 to TRBJ2-1; the D is unclear. V lost 8 bases and J lost 2, with 13 bases in between. CDR1 and CDR2 from the germline V gene are KGHSH and LQKENI. This CDR3 is 14 amino acids long. Here the CDR3 DNA reads TGTGCCAGCCACCCGGCTGGGCCCTACAATGAGCAGTTCTTC. Translated, it gives CASHPAGPYNEQFF.

This clone was observed a few times. The rearrangement joins TRBV15 to TRBJ1-5; D perhaps matches TRBD1 (5 bases). V was shortened by 3 bases and J by 5 bases, with 23 bases between the two germline ends. This CDR3 region has 18 residues. Germline values: CDR1 LNHNV, CDR2 YYDKDF (reference sequence). As DNA, the CDR3 is TGTGCCACCAGCAGTCTGCCAGGGTCGTTTCGCTCGGATCAGCCCCAGCATTTT. Its protein product is CATSSLPGSFRSDQPQHF.

V is TRBV7-6 and J is TRBJ2-1; 10 bases are a match to TRBD2. The ends lost 2 bases at V and 4 bases at J; junction bases unmatched: 11. CDR1 SGHVS and CDR2 FNYEAQ come from the germline V gene. The CDR3 has 18 residues. CDR3 DNA: TGTGCCAGCAGCTTATACAGCGGGGGGGCCTATGGTTACAATGAGCAGTTCTTC. This encodes CASSLYSGGAYGYNEQFF.

In this sample, this clone turned up a few times. The chain combines TRBV30 with TRBJ1-1, with TRBD1 matching 8 bases. Per the germline V gene, CDR1 is GTSNPN and CDR2 is SVGIG (reference sequence). With 2 bases clipped from V and 7 bases from J, the junction kept 9 bases outside the gene matches. This CDR3 contains 14 residues. The CDR3: CAWSYGQGRSEAFF. CDR3 in DNA: TGTGCCTGGAGTTACGGACAGGGAAGGAGTGAAGCTTTCTTT.

The genes are TRBV4-1 and TRBJ1-2; 12 bases fit TRBD1. Germline V CDR1 and CDR2: MGHRA, YSYEKL. V lost 1 base and J lost 8; bases outside the gene matches: 2. The CDR3 runs 14 residues. The CDR3 protein is CASSQVGQGAGYTF. DNA of the CDR3: TGCGCCAGCAGCCAAGTGGGACAGGGGGCCGGCTACACCTTC.

This chain links TRBV7-8 with TRBJ1-2, with TRBD1 identical over 7 bases. Germline CDR1 and CDR2: SGHVS and FQNEAQ. The CDR3 is made up of 15 amino acids. The V and J ends lost 1 base and 8 bases, in that order; junction bases with no gene match: 10. This CDR3 reads CASSLGGTDTVGYTF. Written as DNA, the CDR3 is TGTGCCAGCAGCTTAGGAGGGACAGACACGGTGGGCTACACCTTC.

V usage is TRBV28 and J usage is TRBJ1-2, with 8 bases lining up with TRBD1. Germline V gene data show CDR1 as MDHEN and CDR2 as SYDVKM. This CDR3 region has 14 residues. V shed 2 bases, J shed 4 bases, and the junction held 3 bases outside the gene matches. This CDR3 is CASSLPTGGYGYTF. DNA of the CDR3: TGTGCCAGCAGTTTACCCACAGGGGGCTATGGCTACACCTTC.

The chain combines TRBV25-1 with TRBJ2-2, with 12 bases aligning to TRBD2. Per germline, CDR1 MGHDK and CDR2 SYGVNS. V gave up 6 bases and J gave up 5 bases; unmatched junction bases: 13. This CDR3 spans 18 amino acids. CDR3 coding DNA: TGTGCCAGCAGGTCGTTTCGACGGACTAGCGGGAAAACCGGGGAGCTGTTTTTT. Translating gives CASRSFRRTSGKTGELFF.

The chain carries TRBV11-1 and TRBJ1-5; 8 positions match TRBD1. V lost 5 bases and J lost 0; bases outside the gene matches: 6. Germline values: CDR1 SGHAT, CDR2 FQDESV (reference sequence). The CDR3 length is 16 residues. CDR3 in amino acids: CASSPGQGGSNQPQHF. The CDR3 DNA reads as TGTGCCAGCAGCCCTGGACAGGGAGGTAGCAATCAGCCCCAGCATTTT.

This clone came up a few times. The chain carries TRBV2 and TRBJ2-1; perhaps TRBD2 as D (5 bases). The germline V gene encodes CDR1 SNHLY and CDR2 FYNNEI. This CDR3 spans 16 amino acids. V was cut by 1 base and J by 2 bases, with 12 bases left in between. The CDR3 DNA reads TGTGCCAGCAGTGAAGTATTCAGCGGAGCCTACAATGAGCAGTTCTTC. This gives the protein CASSEVFSGAYNEQFF.

The chain has TRBV27 and TRBJ2-7; tentatively, D is TRBD2 (5 bases). Germline CDR1 reads MNHEY; CDR2 reads SMNVEV (reference sequence). V was pared by 4 bases and J by 5 bases, with 21 bases between. This CDR3 region has 16 residues. The DNA of the CDR3 is TGTGCCAGCAGTTCCGGGCGGAAGGGAGTATTGCACGAGCAGTACTTC. Residues: CASSSGRKGVLHEQYF.